The text below deals with one TCR beta chain. Its antigen is currently unknown. Data came from immunoSEQ multiplex PCR; TCRdb stores just in-frame clones and leaves some out. The data show 55,000 to 70,000 clones, 85% to 95% seen once. Germline V gene sequence: CDR1 LNHDA, CDR2 SQIVND (reference sequence). The V and J ends lost 7 bases and 6 bases respectively, with 13 bases between them. The CDR3 sequence is 13 residues long. This record belongs to a study of siplizumab effects on memory and regulatory T cells. The study, taken as a whole, reports: Significantly reduced by siplizumab was the cumulative frequency of alloreactive sequences, namely those traceable to unstimulated CD4+ memory cells. Sequences below about 10^-5 frequency were poorly captured, limiting mapping of alloreactive clones.

The sequence came from a human donor in good health. V gene TRBV19 combines with J gene TRBJ2-1; tentative D call: TRBD2 (6 bases). The sequencing input was CD8+ T cells sorted from blood. The CDR3 reads CASTLSGGNEQFF. The CDR3 DNA is TGTGCCAGTACCCTCTCCGGGGGCAATGAGCAGTTCTTC.